The 10 T cell receptor beta chains in this list originate from one sample, sequenced in a study of control samples from healthy donors and cancer patients. Using immunoSEQ multiplex PCR, the repertoire was profiled, and TCRdb retains in-frame clones only, with some absent. The sample lists 190,000 or so clones; about 93% were seen once. Sequencing input: blood. The receptor source for this set is a man between 18 and 29 years old in good health.

The CDR3 loop is CASYGVSSSYEQYF. The CDR3 DNA follows: TGTGCCAGCTATGGGGTATCGAGCTCCTACGAGCAGTACTTC. V is TRBV6-5 and J is TRBJ2-7, with D hard to call. Germline V gene lookup returns CDR1 MNHEY and CDR2 SVGAGI. Trimming shortened V by 8 bases and J by 0 bases, and 14 bases separated the two germline ends. This CDR3 has 14 residues.

The chain joins TRBV19 to TRBJ2-5; D gene unclear. The CDR3 is 13 residues long. V was cut by 1 base and J by 4 bases, with 7 bases left in between. Germline V CDR1 and CDR2: LNHDA, SQIVND (reference sequence). CDR3 nucleotide sequence: TGTGCCAGTAGTATAGCGAGTCGAGAGACCCAGTACTTC. Translating it yields CASSIASRETQYF.

The chain combines TRBV30 with TRBJ1-1; unclear D gene. Germline CDR1 reads GTSNPN; CDR2 reads SVGIG (reference sequence). Trimming stripped 3 bases from V and 1 base from J, with 9 bases between. This CDR3 has 13 amino acids. CDR3 nucleotides: TGTGCCTGGAGAGTTTTGCGGAACACTGAAGCTTTCTTT. Encoded protein: CAWRVLRNTEAFF. Full variable domain (rest looked up from reference TRBV30 and TRBJ1-1): SQTIHQWPATLVQPVGSPLSLECTVEGTSNPNLYWYRQAAGRGLQLLFYSVGIGQISSEVPQNLSASRPQDRQFILSSKKLLLSDSGFYLCAWRVLRNTEAFFGQGTRLTVV.

The rearrangement uses TRBV3-1 (or the pseudogene TRBV3-2) and TRBJ2-7, with TRBD2 identical over 14 bases. The CDR3 has 15 amino acids. Germline V gene lookup returns CDR1 LGHDT and CDR2 YNNKEL (reference sequence). V dropped 4 bases and J dropped 7; count of bases not matched to a gene: 6. The CDR3 DNA reads as TGTGCCAGCAGCCGGGGACTAGCGGGGGCTCCGGAGCAGTACTTC. Translated, it gives CASSRGLAGAPEQYF.

The chain is built from TRBV29-1 and TRBJ1-4; D ambiguous. With 5 bases removed from V and 4 bases from J, the gap between germline ends came to 14 bases. Germline V CDR1 and CDR2: SQVTM, ANQGSEA. The CDR3 extends over 14 amino acids. In DNA form, the CDR3 reads TGCAGCGTTTTGAAGAACGGGCTTAATGAAAAACTGTTTTTT. Amino acid sequence: CSVLKNGLNEKLFF.

The J gene is TRBJ2-1, the V gene TRBV2, with D possibly TRBD2 on 6 matching bases. V lost 6 bases to trimming and J lost 5 bases, with 14 bases between them. Germline CDR1 SNHLY, CDR2 FYNNEI. The length of the CDR3 is 14 residues. The CDR3 DNA sequence: TGTGCCAGCAGGAAACTAGCATCGGACAATGAGCAGTTCTTC. This encodes CASRKLASDNEQFF.

This chain uses TRBV9 with TRBJ1-4; 9 bases align to TRBD1. Germline V gives CDR1 SGDLS, CDR2 YYNGEE. Trimming removed 2 bases from V and 5 bases from J; junction bases left unmatched: 7. The CDR3 has 16 residues. For the CDR3, the DNA is TGTGCCAGCAGCGTGGAGGGGACAGGGAGGAATGAAAAACTGTTTTTT. Residues: CASSVEGTGRNEKLFF.

This sequence joins TRBV19 and TRBJ2-6; D unresolved. The CDR3 is 15 residues long. Germline loops: CDR1 LNHDA, CDR2 SQIVND (reference sequence). With 3 bases removed from V and 0 bases from J, the gap between germline ends came to 6 bases. The CDR3 region is CASSIRPSGANVLTF. CDR3 nucleotides: TGTGCCAGTAGTATTCGCCCCTCTGGGGCCAACGTCCTGACTTTC.

This chain joins TRBV7-3 and TRBJ2-3; 8 nucleotides line up with TRBD2. The CDR3 has 15 residues. Germline CDR1 is SGHTA and CDR2 is FQGTGA. The ends lost 3 bases at V and 4 bases at J; junction bases unmatched: 6. CDR3 in DNA: TGTGCCAGCAGCTTTTACGGGGGGGACTCAGATACGCAGTATTTT. Translation gives CASSFYGGDSDTQYF.

The chain combines TRBV6-5 with TRBJ1-5; perhaps TRBD1 as D (5 bases). The CDR3 consists of 14 residues. Trimming pared 5 bases from V and 7 bases from J, leaving 15 bases between. CDR1 MNHEY and CDR2 SVGAGI come from the germline V gene. The CDR3 reads CASSPVAKGQPQHF. In DNA form, the CDR3 reads TGTGCCAGCAGTCCGGTTGCTAAGGGGCAGCCCCAGCATTTT.